The T cell receptor (beta chain) described here comes from a study of T-cell memory formation after mild COVID-19. Employing constant-segment primers, 5'RACE generated TCR alpha and TCR beta cDNA libraries bearing sample barcodes and UMIs. Via MiXCR, TCRdb re-called the 5' RACE reads, giving one row per CDR3 protein. The profile shows roughly 410,000 distinct CDR3 sequences, 20% to 25% of them singletons. The V gene lost 0 bases and the J gene lost 8 bases, with 17 bases spanning the gap. The CDR3 runs 17 residues. CDR1 is LGHNA and CDR2 is YSLEER in the germline V gene. This clonotype was seen more than once but under ten times. The antigen is undetermined. General study findings and limits: In pre-infection memory, a portion of responding clones appeared, which suggested that cross-reactive memory joined. Among clones contracting day 15 to 85, CD4/CD8 was balanced, whereas later expanders leaned CD4+.

Sequencing was carried out using PBMCs or a T cell subset sorted from them (not recorded which). This chain connects TRBV4-3 to TRBJ1-6; D perhaps matches TRBD1 (5 bases). This receptor was obtained from an adult woman who had mild COVID-19 (a few samples of this study predate the infection). Cell type and time point are not known. The CDR3 DNA is TGCGCCAGCAGCCAAGATTCATGGGCCGGGGCCGATTCACCCCTCCACTTT. Translated, it gives CASSQDSWAGADSPLHF.